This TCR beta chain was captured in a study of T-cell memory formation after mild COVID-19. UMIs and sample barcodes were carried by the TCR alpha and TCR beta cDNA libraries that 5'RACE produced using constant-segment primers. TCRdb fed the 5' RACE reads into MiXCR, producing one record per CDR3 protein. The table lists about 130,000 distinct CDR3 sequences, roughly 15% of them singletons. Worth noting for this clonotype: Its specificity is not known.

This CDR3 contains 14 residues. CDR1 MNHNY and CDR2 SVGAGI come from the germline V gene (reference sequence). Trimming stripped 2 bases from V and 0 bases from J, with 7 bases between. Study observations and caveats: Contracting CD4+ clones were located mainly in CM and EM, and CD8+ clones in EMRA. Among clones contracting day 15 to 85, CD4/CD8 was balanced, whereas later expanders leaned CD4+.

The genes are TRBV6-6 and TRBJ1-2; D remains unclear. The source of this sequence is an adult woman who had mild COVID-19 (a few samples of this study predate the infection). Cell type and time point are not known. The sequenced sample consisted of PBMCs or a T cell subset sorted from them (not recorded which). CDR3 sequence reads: CASSYDVANYGYTF. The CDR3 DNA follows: TGTGCCAGCAGTTACGACGTCGCTAACTATGGCTACACCTTC.